This TCR beta chain is drawn from a study of blood T cell repertoires in COVID-19. Study-wide context: The United States, Italy and Spain were the sources of the acute and convalescent COVID-19 samples. From T cells, B-cell-depleted T cells, or PBMCs came the material, which was cDNA or gDNA.

In the original processing: Estimates of nucleated cell counts were drawn from the amplification of reference gene primers. TCRdb's table, derived via immunoSEQ multiplex PCR, lists solely in-frame clones and lacks some. V, J and clone size are taken as reported in that table, and D and trimming were inferred from the DNA itself. The data hold 250,000 to 300,000 clones, with about 90% observed a single time. This receptor was identified in a woman aged 45-65 years who had recovered from COVID-19. Sequencing was done on a sample of peripheral blood.

The CDR3 nucleotides read TGTGCCAGCAGCTTGGAGGGGAAGACTCCCTCCTACGAGCAGTACTTC. It yields the protein CASSLEGKTPSYEQYF. The V call is TRBV11-3, the J call TRBJ2-7, with D possibly TRBD2 on 6 matching bases. The V end was cut by 3 bases, the J end by 0 bases, with 15 bases between. The length of the CDR3 is 16 residues. From germline, CDR1 is SGHNT and CDR2 YENEEA.